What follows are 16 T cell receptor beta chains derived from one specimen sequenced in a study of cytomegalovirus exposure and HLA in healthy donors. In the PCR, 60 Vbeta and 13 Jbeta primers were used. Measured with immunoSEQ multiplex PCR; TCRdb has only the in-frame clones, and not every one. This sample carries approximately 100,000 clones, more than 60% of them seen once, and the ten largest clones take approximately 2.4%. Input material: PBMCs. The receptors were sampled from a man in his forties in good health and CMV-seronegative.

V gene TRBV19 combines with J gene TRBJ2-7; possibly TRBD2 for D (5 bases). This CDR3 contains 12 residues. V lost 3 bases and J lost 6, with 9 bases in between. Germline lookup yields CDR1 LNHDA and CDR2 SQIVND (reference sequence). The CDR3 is CASSMRSGEQYF. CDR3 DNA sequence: TGTGCCAGTAGTATGAGGAGCGGCGAGCAGTACTTC.

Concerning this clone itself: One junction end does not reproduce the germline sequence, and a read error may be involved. The CDR3, as DNA: TGCGCCAACAGCTTGGACGGTTCTAACTATGGCTACACCTTC. Its protein product is CANSLDGSNYGYTF. The J gene is TRBJ1-2, the V gene TRBV5-1; D gene uncertain. CDR1 is SGHRS, CDR2 YFSETQ, per germline. The length of the CDR3 is 14 residues.

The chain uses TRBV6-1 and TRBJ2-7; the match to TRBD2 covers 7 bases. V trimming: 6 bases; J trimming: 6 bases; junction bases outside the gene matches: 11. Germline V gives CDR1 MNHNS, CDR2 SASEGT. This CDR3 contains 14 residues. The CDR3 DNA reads TGTGCCAGCAGAGTAAGCGGGGCCTACTCCGAGCAGTACTTC. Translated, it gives CASRVSGAYSEQYF.

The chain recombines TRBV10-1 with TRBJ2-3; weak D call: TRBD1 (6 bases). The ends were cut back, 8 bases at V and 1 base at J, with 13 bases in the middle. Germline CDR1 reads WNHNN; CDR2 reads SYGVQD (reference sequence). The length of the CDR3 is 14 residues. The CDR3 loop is CASSRDIGTDTQYF. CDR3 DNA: TGCGCCAGCTCCCGGGACATAGGCACAGATACGCAGTATTTT.

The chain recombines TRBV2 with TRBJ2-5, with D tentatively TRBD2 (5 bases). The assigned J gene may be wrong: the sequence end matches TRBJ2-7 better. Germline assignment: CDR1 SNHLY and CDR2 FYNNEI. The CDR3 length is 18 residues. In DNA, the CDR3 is TGTGCCAGCAGTTATAGAACTAGGACGAGGTCTGTTACCTACGAGCAGTACTTC. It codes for CASSYRTRTRSVTYEQYF.

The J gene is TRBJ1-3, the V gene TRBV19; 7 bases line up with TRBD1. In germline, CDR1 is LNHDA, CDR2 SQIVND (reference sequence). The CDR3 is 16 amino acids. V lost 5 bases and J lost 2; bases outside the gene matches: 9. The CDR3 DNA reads TGTGCCAGTAGTTTAAGGACAGGAGAAGCTGGAAACACCATATATTTT. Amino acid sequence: CASSLRTGEAGNTIYF.

CDR3 DNA sequence: TGCAGCGTTGACGGTTTATCGGGGGAGACCCAGTACTTC. Its protein product is CSVDGLSGETQYF. The V gene is TRBV29-1, the J gene TRBJ2-5; perhaps TRBD2 as D (5 bases). The CDR3 is made up of 13 amino acids. The V end lost 3 bases, the J end lost 5 bases, and 13 bases lay between the germline ends. The germline V gene encodes CDR1 SQVTM and CDR2 ANQGSEA.

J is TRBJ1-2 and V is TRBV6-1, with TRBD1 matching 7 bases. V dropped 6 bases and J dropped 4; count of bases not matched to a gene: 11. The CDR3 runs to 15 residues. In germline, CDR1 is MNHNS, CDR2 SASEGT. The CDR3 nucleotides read TGTGCCAGCAGCCGGGATAACAGGGGCATCTATGGCTACACCTTC. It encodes CASSRDNRGIYGYTF.

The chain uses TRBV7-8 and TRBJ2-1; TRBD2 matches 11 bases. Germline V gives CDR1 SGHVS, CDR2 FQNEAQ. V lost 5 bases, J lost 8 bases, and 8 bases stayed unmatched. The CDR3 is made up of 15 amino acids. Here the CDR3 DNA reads TGTGCCAGCAGCCCCGGACTAGCGGGCAGGGATGAGCAGTTCTTC. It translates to CASSPGLAGRDEQFF.

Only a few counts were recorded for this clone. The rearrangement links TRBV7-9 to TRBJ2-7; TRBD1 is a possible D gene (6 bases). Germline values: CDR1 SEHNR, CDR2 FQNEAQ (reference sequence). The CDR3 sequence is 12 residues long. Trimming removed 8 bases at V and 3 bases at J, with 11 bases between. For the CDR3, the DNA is TGTGCCAGCCGACAGGAGGACTACGAGCAGTACTTC. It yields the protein CASRQEDYEQYF.

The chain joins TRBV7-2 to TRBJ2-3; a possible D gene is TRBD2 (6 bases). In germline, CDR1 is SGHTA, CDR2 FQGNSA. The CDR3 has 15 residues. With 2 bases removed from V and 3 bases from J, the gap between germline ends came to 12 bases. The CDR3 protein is CASSLMRGRTDTQYF. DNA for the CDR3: TGTGCCAGCAGCTTAATGCGGGGACGGACAGATACGCAGTATTTT.

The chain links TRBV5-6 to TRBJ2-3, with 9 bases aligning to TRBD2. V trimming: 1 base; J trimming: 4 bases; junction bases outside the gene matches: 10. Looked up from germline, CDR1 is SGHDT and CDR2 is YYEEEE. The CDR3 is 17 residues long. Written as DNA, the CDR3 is TGTGCCAGCAGCTTGAGTATTTTAGCGGGGGCACCAGATACGCAGTATTTT. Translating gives CASSLSILAGAPDTQYF.

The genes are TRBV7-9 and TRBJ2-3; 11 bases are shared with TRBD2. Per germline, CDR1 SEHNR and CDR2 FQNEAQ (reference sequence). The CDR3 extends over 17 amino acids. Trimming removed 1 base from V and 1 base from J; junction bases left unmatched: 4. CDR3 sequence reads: CASSLGASGGRTDTQYF. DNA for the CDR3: TGTGCCAGCAGCTTAGGGGCTAGCGGGGGGCGCACAGATACGCAGTATTTT. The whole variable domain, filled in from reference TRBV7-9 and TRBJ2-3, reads DTGVSQNPRHKITKRGQNVTFRCDPISEHNRLYWYRQTLGQGPEFLTYFQNEAQLEKSRLLSDRFSAERPKGSFSTLEIQRTEQGDSAMYLCASSLGASGGRTDTQYFGPGTRLTVL.

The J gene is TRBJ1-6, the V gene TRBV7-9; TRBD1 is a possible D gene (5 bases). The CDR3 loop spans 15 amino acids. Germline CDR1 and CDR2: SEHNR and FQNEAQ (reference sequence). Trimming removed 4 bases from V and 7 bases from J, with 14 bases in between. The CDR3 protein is CASSSQGTGNSPLHF. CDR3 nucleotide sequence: TGTGCCAGCAGCTCGCAGGGAACTGGAAATTCACCCCTCCACTTT.

For the CDR3, the DNA is TGCGCCAGCAGTTCCGGGACAGGGATTTACGAGCAGTACTTC. Translated: CASSSGTGIYEQYF. The chain couples TRBV5-1 to TRBJ2-7; 9 nucleotides align to TRBD1. The V segment lost 5 bases and the J segment 4 bases; nucleotides outside the gene matches: 7. The CDR3 length is 14 residues. Per the germline V gene, CDR1 is SGHRS and CDR2 is YFSETQ.

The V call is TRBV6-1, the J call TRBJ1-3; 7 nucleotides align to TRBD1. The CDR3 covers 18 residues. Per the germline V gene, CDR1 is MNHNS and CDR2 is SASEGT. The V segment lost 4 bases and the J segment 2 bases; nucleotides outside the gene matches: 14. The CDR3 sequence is CASSARRQGFTPGNTIYF. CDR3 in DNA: TGTGCCAGCAGTGCCCGTCGACAGGGATTCACTCCTGGAAACACCATATATTTT.